This TCR beta chain was profiled in a study of CD4 and CD8 cells across lung adenocarcinoma regions. Donors had localized lung adenocarcinoma, a non-small cell lung cancer. TCRdb independently ran MiXCR on the PCR reads; one entry per CDR3 protein. The table lists roughly 20,000 distinct CDR3 sequences, roughly 50% of them singletons, with roughly 19% in the top ten. The CDR3 loop spans 15 amino acids. CDR1 is SGHRS, CDR2 YFSETQ, per germline. With 6 bases removed from V and 3 bases from J, the gap between germline ends came to 15 bases. The specimen was CD4+ T cells from the margin of a lung tumor. The TCR comes from a male donor with lung adenocarcinoma. The CD4 and CD8 labels of this study may be unreliable. The chain uses TRBV5-1 and TRBJ2-2; TRBD1 might be the D (6 bases). CDR3 sequence reads: CASTLQGRDTGELFF. DNA of the CDR3: TGCGCCAGCACCCTACAGGGTAGGGACACCGGGGAGCTGTTTTTT.